This entry features one T cell receptor delta chain sequence. This clone is categorized as medium-sized (0.01 to 0.1%). Its antigen is still unknown. No per-base quality is available; no much larger clone lies one base away. The data derive from a study of Vδ1+ human thymocytes (dated 2018 in TCRdb). Turning to the overall study: mRNA-level TRG and TRD CDR3 repertoires of highly purified Vdelta1+ thymocytes from young children were characterised as a data resource. Earlier work had validated the multiplex-based CDR3 amplicon strategy against 5'RACE-based methods for generating CDR3 amplicons.

The paper as a whole reports these results and caveats: Although sort purity was high, approximately 19% of thymic TRD sequences were Vdelta2 (with a few Vdelta3), in contrast to the peripheral blood Vdelta1+ controls. The thymic TRG and TRD repertoires appeared highly polyclonal, with Gaussian CDR3 length distributions, in contrast to the oligoclonal repertoires of peripheral blood. Because no clustering by age or sex was seen, donors were not stratified by age or sex in the analyses. Donors shared many TRG clonotypes (up to 6.9x10^3), but TRD repertoires were essentially private, with at most 120 shared. Because unexpected Vdelta2 sequences could lead to misinterpretation of bulk repertoire data, the authors recommended using highly purified populations and validating at the single-cell level.

Thymic samples were depleted of alphabeta T cells, then CD3+ TCRVdelta1+ TCRVdelta2- thymocytes were FACS-sorted. Sorted Vdelta1+ thymocyte purity ranged from roughly 97% to 99.6%. The thymic specimens were obtained from fewer than ten paediatric patients, aged roughly 5 days to 17 months, who were having corrective cardiac surgery. The thymic tissue was dispersed, and mononuclear cells were isolated using a Histopaque-1077 density gradient. Staining used anti-TCRVdelta1 clone TS8.2, anti-TCRVdelta2 clone B6, anti-CD3 clone HIT3a and anti-TCRalphabeta clone IP26 antibodies. RNA extraction was performed with the RNeasy mini kit, and reverse transcription was done with Superscript III. Multiplex PCR was used to generate CDR3 amplicons, with pooled V-gene forward primers and a constant-region reverse primer carrying Illumina adaptor overhangs. After gel purification, the amplicons were indexed with Nextera index primers during about 8 additional PCR cycles and then purified using AMPure XP beads. The libraries were sequenced on an Illumina MiSeq using paired-end 250 bp reads, dual indexing and a roughly 21% PhiX spike-in. Processing in the source paper ran as follows. Read quality was checked with FastQC, and TRG read pairs were merged using ea-utils fastq-join. Annotation of sequences was performed with IMGT/HighV-QUEST, only productive sequences with unambiguous V-gene assignment were retained, and clonotypes were defined by identical CDR3 sequence. For downstream analysis, VDJtools 1.1.1, tcR 2.2.3, Treemap and vegan Shannon diversity in R 3.4.4 were used. With CATT, TCRdb called clones again from the public reads; duplicate DNA rows were later joined. TCRdb assigned the V and J calls; the authors' analysis was not used. This sample comprises some 23,000 delta-chain clones, about 29% of them detected only once. 1.6% of the sample goes to the ten largest clones.

Cut back by 0 bases and 4 bases, the V and J ends lie 9 bases apart. Reading the germline V gene gives CDR1 GEAIGNYY and CDR2 EKD. The CDR3 spans 16 residues, from the cysteine through the phenylalanine. Only the CDR3 region is kept as DNA, spanning 48 bases read in frame from base 1. This TCR came from a boy under three years old who had congenital heart surgery. Sequencing was done on a sample of Vdelta1+ gamma-delta thymocytes from the thymus. Reading the label with the study, this specimen's cell subset or site is: FACS-sorted CD3+ TCRalphabeta- TCRVdelta1+ TCRVdelta2- thymocytes. This receptor chain uses TRDV2 and TRDJ3; the D gene lacks a confident call. In nucleotide form, the sequence is TGTGCCTGTGACACCGTCCTTAAGTGGGACACCCGACAGATGTTTTTC. Protein translation: CACDTVLKWDTRQMFF.